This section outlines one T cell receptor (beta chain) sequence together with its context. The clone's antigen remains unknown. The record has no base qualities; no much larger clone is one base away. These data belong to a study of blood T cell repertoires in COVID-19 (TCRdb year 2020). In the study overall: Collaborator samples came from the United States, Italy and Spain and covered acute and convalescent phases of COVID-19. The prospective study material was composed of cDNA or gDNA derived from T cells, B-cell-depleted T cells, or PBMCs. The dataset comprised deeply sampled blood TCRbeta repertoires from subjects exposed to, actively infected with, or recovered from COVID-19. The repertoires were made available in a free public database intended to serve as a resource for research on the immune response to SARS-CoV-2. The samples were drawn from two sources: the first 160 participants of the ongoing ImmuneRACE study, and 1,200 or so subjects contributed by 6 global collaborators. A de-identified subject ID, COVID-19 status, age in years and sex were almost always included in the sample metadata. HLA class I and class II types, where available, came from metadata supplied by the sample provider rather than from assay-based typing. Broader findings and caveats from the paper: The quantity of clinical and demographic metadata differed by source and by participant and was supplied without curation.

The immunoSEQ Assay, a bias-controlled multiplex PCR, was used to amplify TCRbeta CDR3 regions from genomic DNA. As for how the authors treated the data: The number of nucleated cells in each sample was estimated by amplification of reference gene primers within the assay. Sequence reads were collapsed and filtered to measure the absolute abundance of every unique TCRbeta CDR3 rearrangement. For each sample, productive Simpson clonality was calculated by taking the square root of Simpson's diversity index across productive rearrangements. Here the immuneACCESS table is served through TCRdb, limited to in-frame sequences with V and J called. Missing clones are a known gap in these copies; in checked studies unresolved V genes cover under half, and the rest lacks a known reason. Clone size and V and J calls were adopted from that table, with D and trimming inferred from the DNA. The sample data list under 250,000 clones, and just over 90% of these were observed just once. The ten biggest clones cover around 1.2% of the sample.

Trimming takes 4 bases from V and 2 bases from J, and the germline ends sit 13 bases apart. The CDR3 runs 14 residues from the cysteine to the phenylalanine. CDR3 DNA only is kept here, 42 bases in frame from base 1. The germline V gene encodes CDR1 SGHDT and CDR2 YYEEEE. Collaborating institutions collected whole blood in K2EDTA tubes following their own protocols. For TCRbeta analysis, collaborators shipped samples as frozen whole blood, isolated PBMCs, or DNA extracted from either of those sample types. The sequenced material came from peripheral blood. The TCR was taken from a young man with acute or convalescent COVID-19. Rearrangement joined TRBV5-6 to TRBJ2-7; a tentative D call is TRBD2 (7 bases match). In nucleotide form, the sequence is TGTGCCAGCAGCACGGGGGGCAAACCCTACGAGCAGTACTTC. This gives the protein CASSTGGKPYEQYF.